These 28 T cell receptor beta chains came from one sample sequenced in a study of sequential checkpoint blockade in melanoma. The protocol was immunoSEQ multiplex PCR, while the TCRdb copy is restricted to in-frame clones and leaves out a portion. The sample lists 23,000 or so clones, roughly 75% occurring once. Treatment indicated: randomized to nivolumab then ipilimumab (arm A) or the reverse (arm B). Here the sequenced sample was CD8+ T cells sorted from blood (inferred from file names), taken from a patient given nivolumab and ipilimumab in sequence. The receptor set was obtained from a human donor with melanoma.

This sequence joins TRBV7-2 and TRBJ2-5; D not certain. The J call may not be correct, given that the DNA end is closer to TRBJ2-7. Germline V CDR1 and CDR2: SGHTA, FQGNSA. CDR3 length: 12 amino acids. CDR3 nucleotide sequence: TGTGCCAGCAGCTTAACTCCAGGCGAGCAGTACTTC. Its protein is CASSLTPGEQYF.

As concerns this clone: Mismatch with germline at one junction end may stem from a read error. The chain is built from TRBV27 and TRBJ2-5; 12 positions agree with TRBD2. Per germline, CDR1 MNHEY and CDR2 SMNVEV (reference sequence). The CDR3 has 14 amino acids. The CDR3 sequence: CASSSTGLAGTFNF. CDR3 bases: TGTGCCAGCAGTTCCACCGGACTAGCGGGGACATTTAACTTC.

The chain joins TRBV7-7 to TRBJ1-1; 7 nucleotides match TRBD1. CDR3 size: 15 residues. V was pared by 5 bases and J by 3 bases, with 9 bases of the junction left unmatched. CDR1 and CDR2 from the germline V gene are SSHAT and FNYEAQ (reference sequence). CDR3 sequence reads: CASSPYSGQYTEAFF. CDR3 in DNA: TGTGCCAGCAGCCCGTATTCGGGACAGTACACTGAAGCTTTCTTT.

The chain carries TRBV7-9 and TRBJ2-7; D remains ambiguous. The germline gives CDR1 SEHNR, CDR2 FQNEAQ (reference sequence). The V end was cut by 4 bases, the J end by 0 bases, with 10 bases between. The CDR3 is 14 amino acids. In nucleotides, the CDR3 is TGTGCCAGCAGCTACCAGACTGACTCCTACGAGCAGTACTTC. This encodes CASSYQTDSYEQYF.

This clone was counted at least ten times. The chain joins TRBV7-9 to TRBJ2-7, with TRBD2 as a possible D gene (5 bases). In germline, CDR1 is SEHNR, CDR2 FQNEAQ (reference sequence). The CDR3 runs to 13 residues. V was clipped by 7 bases and J by 1 base, with 11 bases between them. The CDR3, as DNA: TGTGCCAGCACCCCGACTACATCCTACGAGCAGTACTTC. Translated: CASTPTTSYEQYF.

This clone was seen once. This chain links TRBV7-9 with TRBJ2-4; D ambiguous. The CDR3 runs 13 residues. V was cut by 5 bases and J by 2 bases, with 7 bases left in between. Germline V gene sequence: CDR1 SEHNR, CDR2 FQNEAQ (reference sequence). CDR3 residues: CASSSHPKNIQYF. In DNA form, the CDR3 reads TGTGCCAGCAGCAGCCACCCCAAAAACATTCAGTACTTC.

By proportion, this clone is hyperexpanded. This chain joins TRBV18 and TRBJ2-5; 9 bases agree with TRBD1. Germline V gene sequence: CDR1 KGHSH, CDR2 LQKENI. CDR3 length: 17 residues. With V trimmed by 1 base and J by 1 base, 7 bases remained unmatched. The CDR3 here is CASSPLWDRAIQETQYF. In DNA, the CDR3 is TGTGCCAGCTCACCACTATGGGACAGGGCCATCCAAGAGACCCAGTACTTC. The full variable domain, in which reference TRBV18 and TRBJ2-5 provide the parts outside the CDR3, is NAGVMQNPRHLVRRRGQEARLRCSPMKGHSHVYWYRQLPEEGLKFMVYLQKENIIDESGMPKERFSAEFPKEGPSILRIQQVVRGDSAAYFCASSPLWDRAIQETQYFGPGTRLLVL.

This chain connects TRBV2 to TRBJ1-1, with unresolved D. This CDR3 contains 11 residues. Germline loops: CDR1 SNHLY, CDR2 FYNNEI. V was cut by 8 bases and J by 3 bases, with 7 bases left in between. The CDR3 coding sequence is TGTGCCAGCGGGAGGGACACTGAAGCTTTCTTT. As protein: CASGRDTEAFF. Together with reference TRBV2 and TRBJ1-1, the CDR3 gives the full variable domain: EPEVTQTPSHQVTQMGQEVILRCVPISNHLYFYWYRQILGQKVEFLVSFYNNEISEKSEIFDDQFSVERPDGSNFTLKIRSTKLEDSAMYFCASGRDTEAFFGQGTRLTVV.

The gene calls are TRBV27 and TRBJ2-4; D may be TRBD2 (6 bases). CDR1 and CDR2 from the germline V gene are MNHEY and SMNVEV (reference sequence). Trimming removed 6 bases from V and 0 bases from J, with 9 bases in between. This CDR3 is built from 14 residues. The CDR3 loop is CASSGDLAKNIQYF. The CDR3, as DNA: TGTGCCAGCAGCGGGGACTTAGCCAAAAACATTCAGTACTTC.

The chain recombines TRBV14 with TRBJ2-7, with a possible D match to TRBD2 (6 bases). Between the trimmed V and J ends, which lost 5 bases and 3 bases, there was a span of 17 bases. This CDR3 is 15 amino acids long. Germline CDR1 SGHDN, CDR2 FVKESK. Here the CDR3 reads CASSSGGGGFYEQYV. The CDR3 nucleotides are TGTGCCAGCAGCTCCGGGGGTGGGGGTTTCTACGAGCAGTACGTC.

The J gene is TRBJ1-2, the V gene TRBV6-1; 7 nucleotides align to TRBD1. V lost 2 bases and J lost 0; bases outside the gene matches: 15. Germline CDR1 reads MNHNS; CDR2 reads SASEGT. The CDR3 spans 19 residues. Here the CDR3 reads CASSEIVGNMGTANYGYTF. Here the CDR3 DNA reads TGTGCCAGCAGTGAAATTGTTGGAAATATGGGGACAGCTAACTATGGCTACACCTTC.

This clone was counted a single time. J is TRBJ2-7 and V is TRBV5-6, with D possibly TRBD1 on 6 matching bases. Germline values: CDR1 SGHDT, CDR2 YYEEEE. The CDR3 is 13 amino acids. V lost 0 bases, J lost 6 bases, and 10 bases lay in between. The CDR3 sequence is CASSLGQGLEQYF. CDR3 DNA: TGTGCCAGCAGCTTGGGGCAGGGGCTCGAGCAGTACTTC. The full variable domain, its missing parts supplied by reference TRBV5-6 and TRBJ2-7, is DAGVTQSPTHLIKTRGQQVTLRCSPKSGHDTVSWYQQALGQGPQFIFQYYEEEERQRGNFPDRFSGHQFPNYSSELNVNALLLGDSALYLCASSLGQGLEQYFGPGTRLTVT.

The V call is TRBV9, the J call TRBJ2-5; a weak D match, TRBD2 (5 bases). The tail of the sequence fits TRBJ2-7 better, so the J call may be wrong. Germline V gene data show CDR1 as SGDLS and CDR2 as YYNGEE. The length of the CDR3 is 13 residues. The CDR3 protein is CASSPGSAYEQYF. The DNA of the CDR3 is TGTGCCAGCTCGCCGGGGTCGGCCTACGAGCAGTACTTC.

This rearrangement joins TRBV7-3 to TRBJ1-1; D gene unclear. V lost 0 bases, J lost 1 base, and 9 bases lay in between. The germline V gene has CDR1 SGHTA and CDR2 FQGTGA. CDR3 size: 15 residues. DNA of the CDR3: TGTGCCAGCAGCTTAACGAAACACCCGAACACTGAAGCTTTCTTT. Amino acids: CASSLTKHPNTEAFF. The full variable domain, with the rest looked up from reference TRBV7-3 and TRBJ1-1, is GAGVSQTPSNKVTEKGKYVELRCDPISGHTALYWYRQSLGQGPEFLIYFQGTGAADDSGLPNDRFFAVRPEGSVSTLKIQRTERGDSAVYLCASSLTKHPNTEAFFGQGTRLTVV.

This chain connects TRBV11-3 to TRBJ2-1; maybe TRBD2 (6 bases). The CDR3 length is 13 residues. CDR1 SGHNT and CDR2 YENEEA come from the germline V gene. V was shortened by 1 base and J by 8 bases, with 9 bases between the two germline ends. The CDR3 sequence is CASSLVGGDEQFF. The CDR3 DNA sequence: TGTGCCAGCAGCTTAGTGGGAGGCGATGAGCAGTTCTTC. The whole variable domain, remainder taken from reference TRBV11-3 and TRBJ2-1, is EAGVVQSPRYKIIEKKQPVAFWCNPISGHNTLYWYLQNLGQGPELLIRYENEEAVDDSQLPKDRFSAERLKGVDSTLKIQPAELGDSAVYLCASSLVGGDEQFFGPGTRLTVL.

The count of this clone is one. The chain uses TRBV7-2 and TRBJ2-7, with a tentative D call TRBD1 (6 bases). V lost 4 bases to trimming and J lost 0 bases, with 13 bases between them. CDR1 and CDR2 from the germline V gene are SGHTA and FQGNSA. The CDR3 loop spans 15 amino acids. CDR3 residues: CASSYRGQSSYEQYF. CDR3 nucleotides: TGTGCCAGCAGCTACCGCGGACAGAGCTCCTACGAGCAGTACTTC.

The genes are TRBV7-8 and TRBJ2-5, with D uncertain. This CDR3 has 12 residues. Germline lookup yields CDR1 SGHVS and CDR2 FQNEAQ. Trimming left V 3 bases short and J 4 bases short, with 6 bases between. CDR3 amino acids: CASSFSGETQYF. CDR3 in DNA: TGTGCCAGCAGCTTTTCCGGAGAGACCCAGTACTTC. Full variable domain (remainder filled in from reference TRBV7-8 and TRBJ2-5): GAGVSQSPRYKVAKRGQDVALRCDPISGHVSLFWYQQALGQGPEFLTYFQNEAQLDKSGLPSDRFFAERPEGSVSTLKIQRTQQEDSAVYLCASSFSGETQYFGPGTRLLVL.

The rearrangement uses TRBV19 and TRBJ1-1, with a possible D match to TRBD1 (6 bases). This CDR3 is built from 16 residues. V gave up 7 bases and J gave up 0 bases, with 18 bases separating them. Germline CDR1 is LNHDA and CDR2 is SQIVND (reference sequence). The CDR3 sequence: CASIKRGGLMNTEAFF. The CDR3 DNA reads TGTGCCAGTATTAAACGGGGGGGCCTAATGAACACTGAAGCTTTCTTT.

The V gene is TRBV11-3, the J gene TRBJ1-5; 8 positions agree with TRBD1. Per germline, CDR1 SGHNT and CDR2 YENEEA. CDR3 size: 19 residues. V lost 1 base to trimming and J lost 9 bases; unmatched junction nucleotides: 20. CDR3 nucleotides: TGTGCCAGCAGCTTAGCATGGGATGCGACAGGGGCTACCGAGAGGCCCCAGCATTTT. Amino acid sequence: CASSLAWDATGATERPQHF.

J is TRBJ2-7 and V is TRBV4-3; TRBD1 agrees at 7 bases. In germline, CDR1 is LGHNA, CDR2 YSLEER. The CDR3 spans 16 residues. The V and J ends lost 1 base and 0 bases, in that order; junction bases with no gene match: 6. As DNA, the CDR3 is TGCGCCAGCAGCCAAGGCCTACAGGGGAGCTCCTACGAGCAGTACTTC. Translated: CASSQGLQGSSYEQYF.

This clone has only a few counts. V is TRBV28 and J is TRBJ1-3; 7 nucleotides agree with TRBD1. From germline, CDR1 is MDHEN and CDR2 SYDVKM. V shed 3 bases, J shed 3 bases, and the junction held 2 bases outside the gene matches. CDR3 length: 14 residues. The CDR3 sequence is CASSLDRFGNTIYF. CDR3 nucleotide sequence: TGTGCCAGCAGTTTGGACAGGTTTGGAAACACCATATATTTT.

The rearrangement links TRBV5-4 to TRBJ2-3; 8 bases are a match to TRBD2. Germline CDR1 SGHNT, CDR2 YYREEE (reference sequence). V shed 7 bases and J 4 bases; nucleotides not matched to a gene: 11. The CDR3 extends over 15 amino acids. The CDR3 DNA reads TGTGCCAGCGGATTAGCGGGGATGGTGGCAGATACGCAGTATTTT. This codes for CASGLAGMVADTQYF.

The gene calls are TRBV2 and TRBJ1-1; D remains unclear. The CDR3 runs 12 residues. The germline V and J ends were trimmed by 9 bases and 5 bases, with 13 bases remaining between them. CDR1 SNHLY and CDR2 FYNNEI come from the germline V gene. The CDR3 nucleotides are TGTGCCAGGAAGGGAGGGTGGACTGAAGCTTTCTTT. Its protein product is CARKGGWTEAFF.

The chain has TRBV11-2 and TRBJ2-5; D remains unclear. This CDR3 spans 15 amino acids. CDR1 SGHAT and CDR2 FQNNGV come from the germline V gene. The V end was cut by 1 base, the J end by 0 bases, with 9 bases between. The CDR3 sequence is CASSLGSTNQETQYF. The CDR3 bases are TGTGCCAGCAGCTTAGGGTCTACCAACCAAGAGACCCAGTACTTC.

This rearrangement joins TRBV18 to TRBJ2-3; 7 nucleotides match TRBD1. The V and J ends lost 3 bases and 6 bases, in that order; junction bases with no gene match: 9. The CDR3 length is 15 residues. Germline CDR1 reads KGHSH; CDR2 reads LQKENI. The CDR3 here is CASSPPTGILDTQYF. CDR3 sequence (DNA): TGTGCCAGCTCACCTCCGACAGGGATCTTGGATACGCAGTATTTT.

This rearrangement joins TRBV6-5 to TRBJ2-7, with TRBD1 identical over 8 bases. Trimming removed 9 bases from V and 3 bases from J; junction bases left unmatched: 7. The germline CDR1 and CDR2 sequences are MNHEY and SVGAGI. The CDR3 is made up of 13 amino acids. The CDR3 region has the DNA TGTGCCAGTCGGGACAGGCGTAACTACGAGCAGTACTTC. Protein sequence: CASRDRRNYEQYF.

The chain is built from TRBV5-4 and TRBJ1-2; tentatively, D is TRBD1 (6 bases). The CDR3 totals 16 residues. V was cut by 4 bases and J by 2 bases, with 18 bases left in between. The germline V gene encodes CDR1 SGHNT and CDR2 YYREEE (reference sequence). CDR3 sequence (DNA): TGTGCCAGCAGCCAAGAAGTCCAAACAGGGAACTATGGCTACACCTTC. This codes for CASSQEVQTGNYGYTF.

This clone was found a few times. V is TRBV9 and J is TRBJ2-1; 7 bases agree with TRBD2. This CDR3 region has 17 residues. Germline loops: CDR1 SGDLS, CDR2 YYNGEE. V dropped 0 bases and J dropped 0; count of bases not matched to a gene: 6. The CDR3 bases are TGTGCCAGCAGCGTAGATCCGGGGGGTAGCTCCTACAATGAGCAGTTCTTC. Its translation: CASSVDPGGSSYNEQFF.